The table lists the clone carrying this TCR beta chain with a few counts. The antigen is not known. Gene names and germline refer to mouse. The CDR3 end falls 4 residues outside the read, so it is completed with the germline J gene. Cells pooled from cutaneous lymph nodes were sorted on CD4, CD8alpha, NKG2D, NKG2ACE and other markers. In each case, RNA was isolated and then reverse transcribed into cDNA as the sequencing template. TCRdb's copy holds only in-frame clones and misses some; the assay was immunoSEQ multiplex PCR. Recorded here are more than 250,000 clones, none singletons. The sample belongs to a study of CD8+ T cells in alopecia areata. Study results and caveats: Scalp samples also yield sequences from resident alphabeta T cells of normal skin. It was lesional scalp, especially alopecia totalis/universalis, that showed higher clonality than normal scalp.

After removal of 6 bases from V and 0 bases from J, the junction contained 6 bases not matched to a gene. This CDR3 has 15 amino acids. Germline V lookup: CDR1 MNHDT, CDR2 YYDKIL. The sequenced sample was CD4+ T cells sorted from a lymph node. The clonotype originates from a C3H/HeJ mouse with alopecia areata. For this strain, the MHC haplotype corresponds to H2-k. V and J are TRBV17 and TRBJ2-3, with TRBD2 matching 7 bases. The chain's CDR3 is CASRELGSSAETLYF. The sequenced CDR3 bases are TGTGCTAGCAGGGAACTGGGGTCTAGTGCAGAA.